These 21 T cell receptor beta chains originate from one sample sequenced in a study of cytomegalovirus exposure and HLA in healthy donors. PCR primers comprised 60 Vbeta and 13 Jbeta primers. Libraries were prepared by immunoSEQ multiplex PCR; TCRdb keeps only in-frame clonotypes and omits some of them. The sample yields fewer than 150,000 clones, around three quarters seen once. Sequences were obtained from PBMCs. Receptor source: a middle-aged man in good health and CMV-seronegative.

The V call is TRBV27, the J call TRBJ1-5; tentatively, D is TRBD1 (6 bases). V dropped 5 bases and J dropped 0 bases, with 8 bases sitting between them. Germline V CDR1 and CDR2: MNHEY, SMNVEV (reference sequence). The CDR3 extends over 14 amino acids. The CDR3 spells CASSRGGSNQPQHF. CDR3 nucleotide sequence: TGTGCCAGCAGTAGGGGGGGTAGCAATCAGCCCCAGCATTTT.

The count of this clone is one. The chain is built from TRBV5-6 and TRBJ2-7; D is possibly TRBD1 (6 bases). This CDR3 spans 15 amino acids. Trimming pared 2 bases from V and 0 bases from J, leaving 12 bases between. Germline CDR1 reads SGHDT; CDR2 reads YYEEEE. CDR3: CASSLGGLSSYEQYF. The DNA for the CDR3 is TGTGCCAGCAGCTTAGGGGGTCTAAGCTCCTACGAGCAGTACTTC. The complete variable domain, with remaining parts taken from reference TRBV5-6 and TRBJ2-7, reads DAGVTQSPTHLIKTRGQQVTLRCSPKSGHDTVSWYQQALGQGPQFIFQYYEEEERQRGNFPDRFSGHQFPNYSSELNVNALLLGDSALYLCASSLGGLSSYEQYFGPGTRLTVT.

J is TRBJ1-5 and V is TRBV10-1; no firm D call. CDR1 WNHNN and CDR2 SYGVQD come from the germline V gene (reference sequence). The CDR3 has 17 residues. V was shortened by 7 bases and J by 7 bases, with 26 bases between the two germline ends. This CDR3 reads CASTTTSRARTGQPQHF. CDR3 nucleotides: TGCGCCAGCACCACGACCTCGCGGGCCAGGACGGGCCAGCCCCAGCATTTT.

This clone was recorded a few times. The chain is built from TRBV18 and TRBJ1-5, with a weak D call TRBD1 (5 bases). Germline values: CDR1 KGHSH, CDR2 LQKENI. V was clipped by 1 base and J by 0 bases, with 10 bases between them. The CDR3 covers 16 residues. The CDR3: CASSPLPGNSNQPQHF. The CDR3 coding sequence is TGTGCCAGCTCACCACTCCCAGGGAATAGCAATCAGCCCCAGCATTTT.

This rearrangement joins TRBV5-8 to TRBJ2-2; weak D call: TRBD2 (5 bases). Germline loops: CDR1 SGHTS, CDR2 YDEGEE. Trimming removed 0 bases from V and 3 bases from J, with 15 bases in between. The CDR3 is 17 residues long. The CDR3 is CASSLGVWMGDTGELFF. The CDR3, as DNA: TGTGCCAGCAGCTTGGGGGTCTGGATGGGAGACACCGGGGAGCTGTTTTTT.

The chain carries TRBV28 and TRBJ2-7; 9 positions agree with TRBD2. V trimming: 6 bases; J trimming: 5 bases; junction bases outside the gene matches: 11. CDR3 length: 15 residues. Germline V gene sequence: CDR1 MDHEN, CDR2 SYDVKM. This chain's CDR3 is CASREEGLAFHEQYF. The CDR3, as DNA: TGTGCCAGCAGGGAGGAAGGACTAGCGTTCCACGAGCAGTACTTC.

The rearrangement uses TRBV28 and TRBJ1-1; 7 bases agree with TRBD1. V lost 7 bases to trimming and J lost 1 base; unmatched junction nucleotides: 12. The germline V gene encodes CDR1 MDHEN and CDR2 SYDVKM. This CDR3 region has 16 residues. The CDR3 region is CASTMGGAGGNTEAFF. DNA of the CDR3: TGTGCCAGCACCATGGGAGGCGCAGGGGGGAACACTGAAGCTTTCTTT.

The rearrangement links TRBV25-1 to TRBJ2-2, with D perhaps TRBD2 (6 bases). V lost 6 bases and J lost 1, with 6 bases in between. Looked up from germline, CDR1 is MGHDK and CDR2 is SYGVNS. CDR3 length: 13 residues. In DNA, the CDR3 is TGTGCCAGCAGGCGGGGGAACACCGGGGAGCTGTTTTTT. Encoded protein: CASRRGNTGELFF.

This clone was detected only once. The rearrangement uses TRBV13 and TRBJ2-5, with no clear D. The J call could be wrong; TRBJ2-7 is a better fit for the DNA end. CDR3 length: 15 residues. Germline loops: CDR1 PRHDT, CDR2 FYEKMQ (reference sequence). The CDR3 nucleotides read TGTGCCAGCAGCTTATCCGGGTTGAGCTCCTACGAGCAGTACTTC. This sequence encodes CASSLSGLSSYEQYF.

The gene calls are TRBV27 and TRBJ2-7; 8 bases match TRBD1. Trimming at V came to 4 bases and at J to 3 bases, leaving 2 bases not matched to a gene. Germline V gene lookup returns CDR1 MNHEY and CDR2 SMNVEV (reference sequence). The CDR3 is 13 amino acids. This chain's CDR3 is CASSSTGGYEQYF. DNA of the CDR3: TGTGCCAGCAGTTCTACAGGGGGCTACGAGCAGTACTTC.

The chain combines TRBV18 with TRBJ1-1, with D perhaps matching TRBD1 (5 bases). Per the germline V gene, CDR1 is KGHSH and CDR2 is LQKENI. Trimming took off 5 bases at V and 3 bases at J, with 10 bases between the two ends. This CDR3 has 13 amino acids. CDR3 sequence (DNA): TGTGCCAGCTCAGCAGGGCTGTACACTGAAGCTTTCTTT. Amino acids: CASSAGLYTEAFF.

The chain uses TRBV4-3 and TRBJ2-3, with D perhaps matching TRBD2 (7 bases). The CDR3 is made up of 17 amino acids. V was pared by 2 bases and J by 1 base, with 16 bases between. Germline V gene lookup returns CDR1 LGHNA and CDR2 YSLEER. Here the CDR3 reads CASSQKGGRARTDTQYF. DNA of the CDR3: TGCGCCAGCAGCCAAAAGGGGGGGCGGGCTCGCACAGATACGCAGTATTTT.

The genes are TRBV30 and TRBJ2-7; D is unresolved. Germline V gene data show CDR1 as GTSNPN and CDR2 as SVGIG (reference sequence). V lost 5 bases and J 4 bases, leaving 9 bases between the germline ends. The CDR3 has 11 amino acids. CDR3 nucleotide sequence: TGTGCCTGGGGGCAGGTGTACGAGCAGTACTTC. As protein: CAWGQVYEQYF.

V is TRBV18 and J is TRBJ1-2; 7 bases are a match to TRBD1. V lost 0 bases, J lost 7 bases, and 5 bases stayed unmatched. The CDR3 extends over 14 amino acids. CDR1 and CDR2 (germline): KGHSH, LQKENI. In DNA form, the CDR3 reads TGTGCCAGCTCACCACCAACGAGGGGGCTTGGCTACACCTTC. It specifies CASSPPTRGLGYTF. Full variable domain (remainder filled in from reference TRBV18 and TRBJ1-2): NAGVMQNPRHLVRRRGQEARLRCSPMKGHSHVYWYRQLPEEGLKFMVYLQKENIIDESGMPKERFSAEFPKEGPSILRIQQVVRGDSAAYFCASSPPTRGLGYTFGSGTRLTVV.

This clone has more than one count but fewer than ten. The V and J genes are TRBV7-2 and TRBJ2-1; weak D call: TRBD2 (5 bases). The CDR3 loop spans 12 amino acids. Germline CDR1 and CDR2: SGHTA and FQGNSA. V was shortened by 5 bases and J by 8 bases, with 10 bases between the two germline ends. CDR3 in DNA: TGTGCCAGCAGCCGGGATCTCTATGAGCAGTTCTTC. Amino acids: CASSRDLYEQFF.

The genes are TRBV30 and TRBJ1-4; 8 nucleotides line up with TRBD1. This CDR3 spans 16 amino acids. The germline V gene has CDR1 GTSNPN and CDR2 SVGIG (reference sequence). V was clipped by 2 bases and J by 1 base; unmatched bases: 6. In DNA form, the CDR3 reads TGTGCCTGGAGTACCGGACAGGGAGGAACTAATGAAAAACTGTTTTTT. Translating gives CAWSTGQGGTNEKLFF.

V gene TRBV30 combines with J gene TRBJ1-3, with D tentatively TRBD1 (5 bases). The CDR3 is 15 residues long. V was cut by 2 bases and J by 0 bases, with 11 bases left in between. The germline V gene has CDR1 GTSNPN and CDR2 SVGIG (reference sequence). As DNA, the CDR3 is TGTGCCTGGAGTACGGGACTGAACTCTGGAAACACCATATATTTT. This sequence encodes CAWSTGLNSGNTIYF.

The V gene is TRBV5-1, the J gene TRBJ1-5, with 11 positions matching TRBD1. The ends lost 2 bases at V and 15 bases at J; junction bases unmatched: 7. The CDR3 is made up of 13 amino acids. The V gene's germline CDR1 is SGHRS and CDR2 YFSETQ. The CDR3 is CASSFGTGGGMHF. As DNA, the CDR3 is TGCGCCAGCAGCTTCGGGACAGGGGGTGGGATGCATTTT.

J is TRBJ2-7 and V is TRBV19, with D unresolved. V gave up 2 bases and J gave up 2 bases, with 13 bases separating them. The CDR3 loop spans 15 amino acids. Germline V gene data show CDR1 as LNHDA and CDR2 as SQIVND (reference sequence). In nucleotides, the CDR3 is TGTGCCAGTAGTATATCTATGGGTGGGCCCTACGAGCAGTACTTC. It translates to CASSISMGGPYEQYF.

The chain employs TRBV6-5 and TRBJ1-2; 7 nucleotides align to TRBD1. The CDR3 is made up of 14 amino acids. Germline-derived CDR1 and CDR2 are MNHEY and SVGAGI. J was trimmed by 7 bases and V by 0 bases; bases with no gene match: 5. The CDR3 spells CASSYSKGTVGYTF. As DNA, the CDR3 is TGTGCCAGCAGTTACTCGAAAGGGACAGTTGGCTACACCTTC.

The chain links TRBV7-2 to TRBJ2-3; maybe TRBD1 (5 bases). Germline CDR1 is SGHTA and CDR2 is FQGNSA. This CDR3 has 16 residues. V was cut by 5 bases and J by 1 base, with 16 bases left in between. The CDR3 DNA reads TGTGCCAGCAGCACCCGCAGGGTCTCGGGCACAGATACGCAGTATTTT. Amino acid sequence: CASSTRRVSGTDTQYF.